This record concerns one T cell receptor (beta chain) sequence. Its target antigen remains unknown. Base qualities are missing; no much larger clone stands one base away. These data belong to a study of shared clonotypes between healthy human individuals (dated by TCRdb to the early 2020s). Study-wide context: A couple of women and a few men aged 18 to 49 years were included in the cohort. For each donor, CD4 naive and CD4 memory were each run on three plates, CD8 naive on two plates, and CD8 memory on one plate. To estimate repertoire size and how much clonotype sharing occurs between individuals, the study deeply sequenced the blood TCR repertoires of 4 to 6 healthy adults. Libraries were prepared and TCR repertoires were sequenced by different laboratories using diverse techniques, in order to increase sequencing depth and limit assay-specific biases. Each donor's leukapheresis produced roughly between roughly 0.85 and 9.5 billion PBMCs.

General findings and caveats noted by the study authors: Even with the large sequencing depth, rarefaction of the sorted-subset datasets indicated that sequencing was incomplete. Pairwise subsampling indicated that sequencing depth was expected to affect the degree of clonotype sharing among donors. Clonotypes shared by all four sorted-subset donors showed higher generation probabilities than non-shared clonotypes. Across a handful of donors, about 4.5% of naive CD4, roughly 3.5% of naive CD8, under 2.5% of memory CD4, and over 0.35% of memory CD8 clonotypes were shared. Because the study included only a small number of donors, the genetic and exposure-history diversity represented was limited. Only blood was sampled, and tissue TCR repertoires likely differ from those in blood. Naive subsets generally had larger estimated clonotype richness than memory subsets.

TCR CDR3 regions were amplified from genomic DNA by multiplex PCR using the deep immunoSEQ assay. Extracted genomic DNA from each cell subset was spread evenly across all wells of several immunoSEQ 96-well plates, with each plate serving as a replicate. For sorted subsets, about 200 ng genomic DNA, equal to approximately 30,000 T cell genomes, was loaded into each replicate PCR. Purified libraries were measured with a Qubit 3.0 fluorometer, size-checked on a Bioanalyzer 2100, and measured again with the KAPA Library Quantification kit. Each immunoSEQ 96-well plate was sequenced on its own single-read 150-cycle Illumina NextSeq 550 flow cell. For the original study's pipeline: Because only junctional sequences without quality scores were contained in the immunoSEQ output, filtering matching that applied to full-length reads could not be performed. To assign V/J genes and CDR3, sequences were annotated using PyIR, a Python wrapper for IgBLAST v1.9, with IMGT germline references. Any read was removed if the V/J assignment was weak (E-value above 1e-6), the CDR3 was missing, or the read contained stop codons, out-of-frame junctions, or ambiguous translated residues. V3J clonotypes were defined as sequences sharing the same inferred V gene, J gene, and CDR3 amino acid sequence. The percentage overlap between two repertoires was calculated by dividing the number of shared unique clonotypes by the size of the smaller repertoire. Three approaches were used to assess repertoire richness: RTK rarefaction, the Chao1 estimator, and Recon v2.1 estimates of unobserved clonotypes. OLGA was used to compute generation probabilities for all TCRbeta clonotypes that the gDNA method yielded from a few donors. The table comes from immuneACCESS by way of TCRdb, which keeps in-frame sequences with V and J called. Part of the clones is missing from these tables; in studies checked, under half for an unresolved V gene and the rest for unknown reasons. The D gene and trimming were derived from the DNA, and the V and J assignments and clone size from that table. This sample has 2,500,000 or so clones in its table, and roughly 90% of those were observed once. Clones ranked in the top ten supply approximately 0.39% of the sample.

The CDR3 runs 17 amino acids, cysteine and phenylalanine included. The entry retains the CDR3 DNA only, 51 bases that are in frame from base 1. Based on the germline V gene, the CDR1 and CDR2 sequences are SGHRS and YFSETQ. Ends trimmed: V by 4 bases, J by 0 bases; bases unmatched to a gene: 8. The donors were healthy, HIV-negative adults who had no recently reported acute infections or vaccinations. All donors were Caucasian adults living in Nashville, Tennessee, USA. Magnetic negative selection was used to enrich CD4+ T cells, after which naive cells were positively selected on CD45RA and the negative fraction became the memory subset. Blood was collected by leukapheresis, and PBMCs were isolated by Ficoll-Histopaque density gradient centrifugation and then cryopreserved in liquid nitrogen vapor phase. Analytical flow cytometry was used to check the purity and quantity of each magnetically sorted T cell population. Genomic DNA was isolated from every sorted fraction and measured by UV absorbance on a Nanodrop 2000c.

The sequence was obtained from a man aged 18 to 29 in good health. Some clones in this sample may be carry-over from other donors' samples. The sample taken for sequencing was naive CD4+ T cells from PBMCs. The label giving this sample's cell subset or site can be read as: CD45RA+ positively selected. Recombination joined TRBV5-1 with TRBJ1-3, with TRBD1 identical over 9 junction bases. The nucleotide sequence reads TGCGCCAGCAGCCAACTGGGACAGGGCAGCTCTGGAAACACCATATATTTT. Its translation reads: CASSQLGQGSSGNTIYF.